These 7 T cell receptor beta chains were all obtained from the same sample, sequenced in a study of blood T cell repertoires in COVID-19. Here immunoSEQ multiplex PCR was the method, and the copy in TCRdb shows in-frame clones only, minus some. There are approximately 180,000 clones in the sample; approximately 83% occur only once, and roughly 9.7% lies in the top ten. Material: peripheral blood. The source of these receptors is a human donor with active or convalescent COVID-19. The donor label of this sample is uncertain.

The V and J genes are TRBV7-2 and TRBJ2-7; D possibly corresponds to TRBD2 (6 bases). This CDR3 region has 15 residues. Germline V CDR1 and CDR2: SGHTA, FQGNSA. Trimming cost V 5 bases and J 2 bases, with 16 bases left between them. The CDR3 here is CASSRPGGDPYEQYF. DNA for the CDR3: TGTGCCAGCAGCCGCCCTGGCGGGGACCCCTACGAGCAGTACTTC. Drawing the rest from reference TRBV7-2 and TRBJ2-7, the complete variable domain is GAGVSQSPSNKVTEKGKDVELRCDPISGHTALYWYRQSLGQGLEFLIYFQGNSAPDKSGLPSDRFSAERTGGSVSTLTIQRTQQEDSAVYLCASSRPGGDPYEQYFGPGTRLTVT.

CDR3 protein: CASSSHGASGGEQYF. The DNA of the CDR3 is TGTGCCAGCAGCTCCCACGGGGCAAGCGGGGGCGAGCAGTACTTC. The genes are TRBV7-2 and TRBJ2-7, with 8 nucleotides matching TRBD2. The CDR3 is 15 amino acids. Germline V lookup: CDR1 SGHTA, CDR2 FQGNSA. V was clipped by 4 bases and J by 6 bases; unmatched bases: 11.

The rearrangement links TRBV11-2 to TRBJ2-3; D may be TRBD2 (5 bases). The V and J ends lost 5 bases and 6 bases respectively, with 18 bases between them. Germline values: CDR1 SGHAT, CDR2 FQNNGV. CDR3 length: 15 residues. CDR3 DNA: TGTGCCAGCAGCGCCCGTCGCGGGCTAGAGGATACGCAGTATTTT. It translates to CASSARRGLEDTQYF.

The chain joins TRBV6-5 to TRBJ1-2, with no clear D. Trimming left V 2 bases short and J 4 bases short, with 14 bases between. The CDR3 is 15 residues long. Germline CDR1 and CDR2: MNHEY and SVGAGI. CDR3 loop: CASSYRIQDPYGYTF. DNA for the CDR3: TGTGCCAGCAGTTACCGCATCCAGGATCCCTATGGCTACACCTTC.

The V gene is TRBV7-6, the J gene TRBJ2-7, with 11 bases identical to TRBD1. With 5 bases clipped from V and 7 bases from J, the junction kept 7 bases outside the gene matches. From germline, CDR1 is SGHVS and CDR2 FNYEAQ. This CDR3 has 14 residues. CDR3 DNA: TGTGCCAGCAGCATACCGGGACAGGGGGAAGAGCAGTACTTC. It translates to CASSIPGQGEEQYF.

In regard to this clone: The sample carries other DNA sequences with the same CDR3. V gene TRBV6-5 combines with J gene TRBJ1-1, with D perhaps TRBD1 (6 bases). V lost 6 bases and J lost 0, with 11 bases in between. This CDR3 is built from 14 residues. From germline, CDR1 is MNHEY and CDR2 SVGAGI. The CDR3 DNA is TGTGCCAGCAGACCCGGACAGATGAACACTGAAGCTTTCTTT. Amino acids: CASRPGQMNTEAFF.

The rearrangement joins TRBV29-1 to TRBJ1-1; D remains ambiguous. V lost 2 bases to trimming and J lost 0 bases, with 7 bases between them. The CDR3 has 13 residues. From germline, CDR1 is SQVTM and CDR2 ANQGSEA. CDR3 in amino acids: CSVERQMNTEAFF. The CDR3 coding sequence is TGCAGCGTTGAAAGACAAATGAACACTGAAGCTTTCTTT.